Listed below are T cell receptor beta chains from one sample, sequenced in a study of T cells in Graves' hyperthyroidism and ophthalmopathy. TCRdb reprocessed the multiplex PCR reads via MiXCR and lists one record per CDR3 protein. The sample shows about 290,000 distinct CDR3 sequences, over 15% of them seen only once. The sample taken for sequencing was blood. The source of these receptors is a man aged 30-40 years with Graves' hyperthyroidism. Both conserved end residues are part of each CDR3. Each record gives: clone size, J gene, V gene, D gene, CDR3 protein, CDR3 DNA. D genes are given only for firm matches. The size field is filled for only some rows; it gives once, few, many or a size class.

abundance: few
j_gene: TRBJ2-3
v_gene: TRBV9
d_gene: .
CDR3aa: CASSVGGRTDTQYF
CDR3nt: TGTGCCAGCAGCGTAGGGGGACGCACAGATACGCAGTATTTT

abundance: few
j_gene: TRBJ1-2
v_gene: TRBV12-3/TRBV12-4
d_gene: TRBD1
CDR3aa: CASSAGTGFFYGYTF
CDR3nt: TGTGCCAGCAGTGCCGGGACAGGGTTTTTCTATGGCTACACCTTC

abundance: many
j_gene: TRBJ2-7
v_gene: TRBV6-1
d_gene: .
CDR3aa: CATTFGPQRFYEQYF
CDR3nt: TGTGCCACCACTTTTGGCCCTCAGAGATTCTACGAGCAGTACTTC

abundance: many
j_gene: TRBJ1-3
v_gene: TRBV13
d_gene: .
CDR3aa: CASTLGGAFGNTIYF
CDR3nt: TGTGCCAGCACCCTGGGGGGCGCGTTCGGAAACACCATATATTTT

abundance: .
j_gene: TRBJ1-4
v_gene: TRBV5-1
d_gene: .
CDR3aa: CASSLDPREKLFF
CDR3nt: TGCGCCAGCAGCTTAGACCCTCGCGAAAAACTGTTTTTT

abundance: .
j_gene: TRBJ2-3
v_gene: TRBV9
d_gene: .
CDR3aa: CASSDRLGTDTQYF
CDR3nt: TGTGCCAGCAGCGACCGACTAGGCACAGATACGCAGTATTTT

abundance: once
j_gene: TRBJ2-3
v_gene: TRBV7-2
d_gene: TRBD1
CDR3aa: CASGPRDRGTDTQYF
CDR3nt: TGTGCCAGCGGCCCCCGGGACAGGGGGACAGATACGCAGTATTTT

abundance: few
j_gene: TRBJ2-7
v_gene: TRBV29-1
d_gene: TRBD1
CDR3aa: CSALSGDSEQYF
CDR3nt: TGCAGCGCCCTCTCAGGGGACAGCGAGCAGTACTTC

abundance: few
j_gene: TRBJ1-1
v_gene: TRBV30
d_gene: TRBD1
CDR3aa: CAWSKGAGAEAFF
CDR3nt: TGTGCCTGGAGTAAGGGGGCAGGGGCTGAAGCTTTCTTT

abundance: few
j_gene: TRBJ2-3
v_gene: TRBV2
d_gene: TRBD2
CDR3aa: CASSEETSITDTQYF
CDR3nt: TGTGCCAGCAGTGAGGAGACTAGCATCACAGATACGCAGTATTTT

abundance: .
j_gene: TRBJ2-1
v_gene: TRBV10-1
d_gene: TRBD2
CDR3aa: CASTLAGAVNEQFF
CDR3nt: TGCGCCAGCACACTAGCGGGAGCGGTCAATGAGCAGTTCTTC

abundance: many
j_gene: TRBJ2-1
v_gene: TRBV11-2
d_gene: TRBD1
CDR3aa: CASSLARGPNEQFF
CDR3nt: TGTGCCAGCAGCTTAGCCAGGGGGCCTAATGAGCAGTTCTTC

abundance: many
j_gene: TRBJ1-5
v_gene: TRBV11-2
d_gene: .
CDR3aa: CASSFSLGQPQHF
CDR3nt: TGTGCCAGCAGCTTTTCGCTGGGACAGCCCCAGCATTTT

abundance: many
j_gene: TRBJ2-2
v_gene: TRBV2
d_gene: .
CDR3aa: CATAPTNTGELFF
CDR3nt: TGTGCCACCGCCCCGACGAACACCGGGGAGCTGTTTTTT

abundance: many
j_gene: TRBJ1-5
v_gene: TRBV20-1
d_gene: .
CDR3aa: CSATQGNQPQHF
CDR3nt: TGCAGTGCTACGCAGGGGAATCAGCCCCAGCATTTT

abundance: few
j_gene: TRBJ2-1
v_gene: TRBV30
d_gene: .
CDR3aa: CALFRGNEQFF
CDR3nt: TGTGCCCTATTCAGGGGAAATGAGCAGTTCTTC

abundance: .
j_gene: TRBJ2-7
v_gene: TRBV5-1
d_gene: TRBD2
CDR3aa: CASSGLAGNEQYF
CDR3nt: TGCGCCAGCAGCGGGCTAGCGGGGAATGAGCAGTACTTC

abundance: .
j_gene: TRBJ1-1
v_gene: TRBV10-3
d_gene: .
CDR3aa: CAISLLQGPAGEAFF
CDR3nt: TGTGCCATCAGCCTCCTTCAGGGACCGGCTGGTGAAGCTTTCTTT

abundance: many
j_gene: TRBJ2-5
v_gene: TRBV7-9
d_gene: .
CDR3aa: CASSLAGTWETQYF
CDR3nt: TGTGCCAGCAGCTTAGCAGGGACTTGGGAGACCCAGTACTTC

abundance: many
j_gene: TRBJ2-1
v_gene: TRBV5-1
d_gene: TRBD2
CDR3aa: CASSLDRDYRHNEQFF
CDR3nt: TGCGCCAGCAGCTTGGACCGGGACTACCGACACAATGAGCAGTTCTTC